This TCR beta chain is drawn from a study of blood T cell repertoires in COVID-19. Study summary: Acute-phase and convalescent COVID-19 samples originated in the United States, Italy and Spain. From T cells, B-cell-depleted T cells, or PBMCs came the material, which was cDNA or gDNA.

Methods used by the authors: Researchers report that nucleated cell counts were estimated from reference gene primer amplification. Assay used: immunoSEQ multiplex PCR; TCRdb lists only in-frame clones, some missing. V and J calls and clone size are given by that table; D and trimming were obtained from the DNA. Among about 100,000 clones listed, 87% were seen once. This clone came up once. The CDR3 length is 12 residues. Germline V gene sequence: CDR1 LGHDT, CDR2 YNNKEL (reference sequence). Trimming removed 5 bases from V and 1 base from J, with 5 bases in between. This chain uses TRBV3-1 (or the pseudogene TRBV3-2) with TRBJ1-1; D is ambiguous. The sequence was obtained from a man aged 30-40 years in a cohort sampled during active COVID-19. Sequences were obtained from peripheral blood. The CDR3 region has the DNA TGTGCCAGCAGCGGGAGGAACACTGAAGCTTTCTTT. Residues: CASSGRNTEAFF.